This T cell receptor beta chain was recorded in a study of T cell responses to AZD1222 COVID-19 vaccine. CDR3 length equals 13 residues. V was pared by 3 bases and J by 3 bases, with 8 bases between. From germline, CDR1 is KGHSH and CDR2 LQKENI. General study findings and limits: Only a handful of individuals given AZD1222 were seropositive at baseline. Increased Spike-specific TCR breadth and depth were observed after two AZD1222 doses. Clonal diversity was possibly underestimated, and the donors were mostly white British, with more females.

The repertoire was sequenced with immunoSEQ multiplex PCR; TCRdb's copy has only in-frame clones and lacks some. The table lists some 150,000 clones, 75% to 85% of them singletons. In the case of this clone: Antigen unknown.

The TCR sequence derives from an adult who received the MenACWY meningococcal vaccine as a control. Material: peripheral blood, obtained 28 days after the second dose of the MenACWY control vaccine. V and J are TRBV18 and TRBJ1-1; D remains ambiguous. CDR3 protein: CASSPNPDTEAFF. In DNA form, the CDR3 reads TGTGCCAGCTCACCGAATCCGGACACTGAAGCTTTCTTT.